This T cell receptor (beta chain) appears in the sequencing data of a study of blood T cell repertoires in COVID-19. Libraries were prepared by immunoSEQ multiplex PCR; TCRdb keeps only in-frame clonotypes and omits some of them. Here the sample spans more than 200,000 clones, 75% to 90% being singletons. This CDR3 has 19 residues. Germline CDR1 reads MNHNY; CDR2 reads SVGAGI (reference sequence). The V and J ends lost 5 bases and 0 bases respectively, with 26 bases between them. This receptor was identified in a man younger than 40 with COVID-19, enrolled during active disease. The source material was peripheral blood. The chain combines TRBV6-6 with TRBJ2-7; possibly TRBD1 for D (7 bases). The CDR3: CASSQTSLRTGRSSYEQYF. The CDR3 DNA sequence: TGTGCCAGCAGTCAAACTAGCTTGAGGACAGGCCGAAGCTCCTACGAGCAGTACTTC.